This paragraph reports one T cell receptor (beta chain). This clonotype was seen a few times. Its recognized antigen is unknown. One junction end does not reproduce the germline sequence, and a read error may be involved. Library creation used RT-PCR. Reads for this sample came from an Illumina HiSeq 2500. TCRdb reprocessing: public reads trimmed at Q25 with fastp, clones called with MiXCR, in-frame beta chains kept. Rows are unified per CDR3 protein, each entry keeping the most common DNA and genes. The sample table shows 20,000 to 25,000 distinct CDR3 sequences, and roughly 80% are seen once. Together, the top ten hold 4.5% to 5.5% of the sample. CDR1 and CDR2, looked up from the germline V gene, are MNHEY and SVGEGT. The cysteine opens and the phenylalanine closes a CDR3 of 14 amino acids. Of the read, only the CDR3 DNA is kept; its 42 bases are in frame from base 1. The source of the sample is a study of yellow fever vaccine responses in identical twins (dated by TCRdb to 2016 to 2019). Regarding the study in general: In the study, vaccine-responding T cell clones were precisely tracked in identical twins.

General study outcomes and caveats: The T cell response to vaccination in identical twins was reported by the authors to appear partly convergent and partly personalized.

The V and J genes are TRBV6-2 or TRBV6-3 and TRBJ1-1, with no confident D gene call. Sequences were derived from T cells from blood (PBMCs), unsorted or a sorted subset (not recorded which), sampled before or after yellow fever vaccination (not recorded which). This sequence originates from a young woman who received the yellow fever vaccine. Donor details come from another sample of the same person, matched by shared clones. This receptor has the CDR3 CASREIFSNIEAFF. The sequenced DNA: TGTGCCAGCAGGGAAATATTCTCGAACATTGAAGCTTTCTTT.